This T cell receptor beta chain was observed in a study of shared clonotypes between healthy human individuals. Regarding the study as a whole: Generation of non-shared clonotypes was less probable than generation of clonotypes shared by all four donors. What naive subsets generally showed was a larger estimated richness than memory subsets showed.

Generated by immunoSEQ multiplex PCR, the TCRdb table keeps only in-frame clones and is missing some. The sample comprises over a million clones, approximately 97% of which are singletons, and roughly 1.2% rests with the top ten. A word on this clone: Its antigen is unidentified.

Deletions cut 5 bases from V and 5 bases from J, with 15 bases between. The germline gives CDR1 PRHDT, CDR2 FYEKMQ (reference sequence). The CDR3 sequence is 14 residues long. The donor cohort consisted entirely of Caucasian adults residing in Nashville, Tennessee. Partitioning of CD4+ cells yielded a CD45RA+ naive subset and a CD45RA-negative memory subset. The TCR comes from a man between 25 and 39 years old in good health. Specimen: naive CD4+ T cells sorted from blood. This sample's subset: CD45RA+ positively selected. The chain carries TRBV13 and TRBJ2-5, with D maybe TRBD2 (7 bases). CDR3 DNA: TGTGCCAGCAGCCCCCGGGGGGCCTGGGAGACCCAGTACTTC. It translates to CASSPRGAWETQYF.